This T cell receptor beta chain appears in the sequencing data of a study of blood T cell repertoires in COVID-19. The CDR3 totals 15 residues. Germline V gene lookup returns CDR1 MGHRA and CDR2 YSYEKL. Deletions cut 7 bases from V and 2 bases from J, with 17 bases between. In the original analysis: How many nucleated cells were present was estimated from reference gene primer amplification. The table came from immunoSEQ multiplex PCR; TCRdb's copy has only in-frame clones and leaves some out. That table is the source of V, J and clone size, and D and trimming were worked out from the DNA. The sample consists of tens of thousands of clones, more than 80% of them appearing once.

This clonotype was obtained from a human donor in a cohort sampled during active COVID-19. The sequenced material came from peripheral blood. The rearrangement links TRBV4-1 to TRBJ1-2; tentatively, D is TRBD1 (5 bases). CDR3: CASNPSDTLNYGYTF. The CDR3 DNA follows: TGCGCCAGCAACCCATCGGACACCTTGAACTATGGCTACACCTTC.